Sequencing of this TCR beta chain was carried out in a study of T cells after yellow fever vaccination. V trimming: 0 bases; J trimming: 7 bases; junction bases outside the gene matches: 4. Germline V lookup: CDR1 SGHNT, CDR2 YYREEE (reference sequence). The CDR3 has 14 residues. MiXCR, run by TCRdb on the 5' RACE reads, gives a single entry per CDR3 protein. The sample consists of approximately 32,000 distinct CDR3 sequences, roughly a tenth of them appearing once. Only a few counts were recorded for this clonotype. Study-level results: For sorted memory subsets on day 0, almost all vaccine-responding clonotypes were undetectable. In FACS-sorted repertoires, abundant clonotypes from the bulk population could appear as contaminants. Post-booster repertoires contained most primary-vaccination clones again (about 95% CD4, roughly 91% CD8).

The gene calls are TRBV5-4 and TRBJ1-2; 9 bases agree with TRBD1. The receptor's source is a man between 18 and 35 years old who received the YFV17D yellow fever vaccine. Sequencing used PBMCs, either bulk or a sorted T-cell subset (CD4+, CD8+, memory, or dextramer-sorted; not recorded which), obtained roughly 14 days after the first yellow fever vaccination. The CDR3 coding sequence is TGTGCCAGCAGCTTGGACAGGGGGCAAGGTGGCTACACCTTC. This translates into CASSLDRGQGGYTF.